This T cell receptor beta chain is from a study of blood T cell repertoires in COVID-19. At the level of the study: Sources were T cells, B-cell-depleted T cells, or PBMCs; the material itself was cDNA or gDNA.

Sequenced by immunoSEQ multiplex PCR; TCRdb stores in-frame clones only, minus some. The sample includes 72,000 or so clones, approximately 89% seen only once; the top ten take over 10%. The CDR3 contains 16 residues. V trimming: 1 base; J trimming: 10 bases; junction bases outside the gene matches: 8. Germline V gene data show CDR1 as SGHAT and CDR2 as FQNNGV. The chain links TRBV11-2 to TRBJ1-6; 9 bases fit TRBD1. Sequenced material: peripheral blood. This TCR was sampled from a woman in her fifties or sixties with acute or convalescent COVID-19. CDR3 coding DNA: TGTGCCAGCAGCTTAGTTCGACAGGGGGTAGGGTCACCCCTCCACTTT. Amino acids: CASSLVRQGVGSPLHF.